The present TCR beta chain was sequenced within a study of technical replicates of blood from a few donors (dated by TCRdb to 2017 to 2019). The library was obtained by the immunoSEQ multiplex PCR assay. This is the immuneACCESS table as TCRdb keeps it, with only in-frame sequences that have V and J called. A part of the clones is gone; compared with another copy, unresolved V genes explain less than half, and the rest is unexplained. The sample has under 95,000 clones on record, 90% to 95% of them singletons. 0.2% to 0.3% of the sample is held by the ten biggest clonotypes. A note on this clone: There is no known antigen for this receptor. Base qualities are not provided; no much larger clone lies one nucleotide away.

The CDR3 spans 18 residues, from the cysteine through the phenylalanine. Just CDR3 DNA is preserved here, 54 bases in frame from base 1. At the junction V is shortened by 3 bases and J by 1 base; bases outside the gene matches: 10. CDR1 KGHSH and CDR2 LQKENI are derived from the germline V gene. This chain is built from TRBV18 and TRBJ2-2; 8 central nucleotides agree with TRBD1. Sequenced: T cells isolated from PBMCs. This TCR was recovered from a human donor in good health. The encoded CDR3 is CASSPARDRRWNTGELFF. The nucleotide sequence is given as TGTGCCAGCTCACCCGCCCGGGACAGGCGATGGAACACCGGGGAGCTGTTTTTT.